This is a list of T cell receptor beta chains from one sample in a study of T cell responses to AZD1222 COVID-19 vaccine. Some clones are missing from TCRdb's copy, which holds only in-frame ones; the method was immunoSEQ multiplex PCR. This sample yields under 200,000 clones, of which 70% to 90% are seen a single time; around 0.99% belongs to the top ten. The sequencing used peripheral blood, collected 28 days after the second AZD1222 dose. All receptors come from an adult who received the AZD1222 COVID-19 vaccine. Each CDR3 is given with its conserved first and last residue. D genes are given only for firm matches. The listing skips clone size in some rows; elsewhere it reads once, few, many or a size class.

D gene	J gene	clone size	V gene	CDR3 protein	CDR3 DNA
-	TRBJ2-5	-	TRBV2	CASSAAGNPQETQYF	TGTGCCAGCAGTGCAGCAGGGAACCCCCAAGAGACCCAGTACTTC
-	TRBJ1-1	-	TRBV3-1/TRBV3-2	CASSQLGPTSVTEAFF	TGTGCCAGCAGCCAATTGGGACCGACGTCGGTCACTGAAGCTTTCTTT
-	TRBJ1-6	few	TRBV4-1	CASSQEGPYNSPLHF	TGCGCCAGCAGCCAAGAGGGTCCCTATAATTCACCCCTCCACTTT
-	TRBJ2-7	few	TRBV4-1	CASSQDLGGYEQYF	TGCGCCAGCAGCCAAGATCTTGGCGGGTACGAGCAGTACTTC
-	TRBJ1-3	-	TRBV2	CASTEQPGNTIYF	TGTGCCAGCACCGAACAGCCTGGAAACACCATATATTTT
-	TRBJ1-3	-	TRBV9	CASSLGGNTIYF	TGTGCCAGCAGCCTGGGTGGAAACACCATATATTTT
-	TRBJ1-5	once	TRBV2	CASSIGVRQPQHF	TGTGCCAGCAGTATTGGGGTTAGGCAGCCCCAGCATTTT
-	TRBJ2-5	-	TRBV13	CASSSSGGSLETQYF	TGTGCCAGCAGCTCCTCTGGAGGGAGCCTGGAGACCCAGTACTTC
-	TRBJ2-1	once	TRBV7-9	CASRGPVNEQFF	TGTGCCAGCAGGGGTCCTGTGAATGAGCAGTTCTTC
-	TRBJ2-1	-	TRBV19	CASSPRGLAFGEQFF	TGTGCCAGTAGTCCCCGCGGGCTAGCGTTCGGTGAGCAGTTCTTC
TRBD2	TRBJ2-3	-	TRBV9	CASSPRLAGSTDTQYF	TGTGCCAGCAGCCCCCGACTAGCGGGGAGCACAGATACGCAGTATTTT
-	TRBJ2-7	-	TRBV5-1	CASSLVPGAFGGEQYF	TGCGCCAGCAGCTTGGTACCGGGGGCTTTCGGGGGCGAGCAGTACTTC
-	TRBJ1-1	-	TRBV10-1	CASSERVDTEAFF	TGCGCCAGCTCGGAGAGGGTAGACACTGAAGCTTTCTTT
-	TRBJ2-7	once	TRBV5-5	CASSLAGGPYEQYF	TGTGCCAGCAGCTTGGCCGGGGGGCCCTACGAGCAGTACTTC
-	TRBJ2-7	-	TRBV7-6	CASSLASRSYEQYF	TGTGCCAGCAGCTTAGCGTCTAGGTCCTACGAGCAGTACTTC
-	TRBJ2-7	-	TRBV11-2	CASSLIGEQYF	TGTGCCAGCAGCTTAATCGGCGAGCAGTACTTC
TRBD1	TRBJ1-5	-	TRBV19	CASSIRDRANQPQHF	TGTGCCAGTAGTATACGGGACAGGGCAAATCAGCCCCAGCATTTT
-	TRBJ1-2	-	TRBV7-9	CASSPDGDYGYTF	TGTGCCAGCAGCCCCGACGGGGACTATGGCTACACCTTC
-	TRBJ2-3	-	TRBV2	CASSVLDTQYF	TGTGCCAGCAGTGTTTTGGATACGCAGTATTTT
-	TRBJ2-1	-	TRBV2	CASRRKVLNEQFF	TGTGCCAGCAGACGCAAGGTCCTCAATGAGCAGTTCTTC
-	TRBJ1-3	-	TRBV12-5	CASGRETHIYF	TGTGCTAGTGGCCGGGAAACCCACATATATTTT
-	TRBJ1-1	-	TRBV30	CAWSVANTEAFF	TGTGCCTGGAGTGTCGCAAACACTGAAGCTTTCTTT
-	TRBJ1-5	-	TRBV5-6	CASSWGGGWNQPQHF	TGTGCCAGCAGCTGGGGGGGAGGTTGGAATCAGCCCCAGCATTTT
-	TRBJ1-5	-	TRBV5-5	CASSPAGRGMHF	TGTGCCAGCAGCCCAGCGGGAAGGGGTATGCATTTT
TRBD1	TRBJ1-1	-	TRBV7-8	CASSLAGQAEAFF	TGTGCCAGCAGCTTAGCCGGACAGGCAGAAGCTTTCTTT
-	TRBJ2-1	-	TRBV9	CASSPTLRGYNEQFF	TGTGCCAGCAGCCCCACCCTGCGGGGTTACAATGAGCAGTTCTTC
TRBD1	TRBJ1-2	-	TRBV6-5	CASRQGGHYGYTF	TGTGCCAGCAGACAGGGGGGGCACTATGGCTACACCTTC
-	TRBJ1-5	-	TRBV19	CASSIDRGGLPSNQPQHF	TGTGCCAGTAGTATAGATCGCGGGGGGCTACCTAGCAATCAGCCCCAGCATTTT
-	TRBJ1-3	once	TRBV5-1	CASSSQDSGNTIYF	TGCGCCAGCAGCTCACAGGACTCTGGAAACACCATATATTTT
-	TRBJ2-1	-	TRBV14	CASSQDLGNEQFF	TGTGCCAGCAGCCAAGATTTGGGCAATGAGCAGTTCTTC
-	TRBJ2-2	-	TRBV5-5	CASSPDPGAGELFF	TGTGCCAGCAGCCCGGACCCAGGGGCCGGGGAGCTGTTTTTT
-	TRBJ2-2	-	TRBV5-1	CASSLGGDTGELFF	TGCGCCAGCAGTCTAGGGGGAGATACCGGGGAGCTGTTTTTT
-	TRBJ1-5	-	TRBV19	CASSIWRQPQHF	TGTGCCAGTAGTATTTGGAGGCAGCCCCAGCATTTT
-	TRBJ1-1	-	TRBV19	CATHKGTEAFF	TGTGCCACTCACAAAGGGACAGAAGCTTTCTTT
-	TRBJ1-1	-	TRBV12-3/TRBV12-4	CASSPLMNTEAFF	TGTGCCAGCAGTCCCCTTATGAACACTGAAGCTTTCTTT
TRBD1	TRBJ1-2	-	TRBV9	CASSSRDSYGYTF	TGTGCCAGCAGCTCCCGGGACAGCTATGGCTACACCTTC
TRBD2	TRBJ2-7	-	TRBV18	CASSPGLAGGSYEQYF	TGTGCCAGCTCGCCCGGACTAGCGGGGGGTTCCTACGAGCAGTACTTC
-	TRBJ1-1	-	TRBV29-1	CSAPDRFNTEAFF	TGCAGCGCCCCGGACAGATTTAACACTGAAGCTTTCTTT
-	TRBJ2-3	-	TRBV19	CASSIWGDTDTQYF	TGTGCCAGTAGTATCTGGGGGGACACAGATACGCAGTATTTT
TRBD1	TRBJ2-6	-	TRBV3-1/TRBV3-2	CASSSQGSGANVLTF	TGTGCCAGCAGCTCACAGGGGTCTGGGGCCAACGTCCTGACTTTC
TRBD2	TRBJ2-5	-	TRBV4-1	CASSLSGGAVETQYF	TGCGCCAGCAGCCTGAGCGGGGGGGCGGTGGAGACCCAGTACTTC
-	TRBJ1-1	-	TRBV30	CAWSWGSFGTEAFF	TGTGCCTGGAGTTGGGGCAGCTTCGGCACTGAAGCTTTCTTT
TRBD1	TRBJ2-3	-	TRBV19	CASSDRGQSADTQYF	TGTGCCAGTAGTGACAGGGGGCAGTCCGCAGATACGCAGTATTTT
TRBD1	TRBJ1-5	-	TRBV4-1	CASSPSLTSPTGFNQPQHF	TGCGCCAGCAGCCCGTCATTGACGTCCCCGACAGGGTTCAATCAGCCCCAGCATTTT
TRBD1	TRBJ2-7	-	TRBV5-8	CASSIGTGGYEQYF	TGTGCCAGCAGCATCGGGACAGGGGGCTACGAGCAGTACTTC
-	TRBJ1-4	-	TRBV6-2/TRBV6-3	CASSYPPEKLFF	TGTGCCAGCAGTTACCCCCCGGAAAAACTGTTTTTT
TRBD1	TRBJ1-2	few	TRBV9	CASSGHRGTHGYTF	TGTGCCAGCAGCGGACACAGGGGGACTCATGGCTACACCTTC
-	TRBJ2-7	-	TRBV7-2	CASSLAGTPYEQYF	TGTGCCAGCAGCTTAGCAGGGACCCCCTACGAGCAGTACTTC
-	TRBJ2-7	few	TRBV7-9	CASSFGRDEQYF	TGTGCCAGCAGCTTTGGTCGGGACGAGCAGTACTTC
-	TRBJ1-2	-	TRBV28	CASSSWGYTF	TGTGCCAGCAGTTCCTGGGGCTACACCTTC
TRBD1	TRBJ2-7	-	TRBV5-6	CASRSGTGGSYEQYF	TGTGCCAGCAGATCCGGGACAGGGGGCTCCTACGAGCAGTACTTC
-	TRBJ1-5	-	TRBV6-5	CASSISNQPQHF	TGTGCCAGTTCGATTAGCAATCAGCCCCAGCATTTT
TRBD1	TRBJ1-1	-	TRBV5-1	CASSQPGTGPEAFF	TGCGCCAGCAGTCAACCCGGGACAGGGCCAGAAGCTTTCTTT
TRBD1	TRBJ2-7	-	TRBV7-6	CASSRTGGLSEQYF	TGTGCCAGCAGCCGTACAGGGGGGCTGAGCGAGCAGTACTTC
TRBD1	TRBJ1-5	few	TRBV2	CASTSDRGGNQPQHF	TGTGCCAGCACCTCCGACAGGGGAGGCAATCAGCCCCAGCATTTT
-	TRBJ2-1	-	TRBV19	CASSMAGGNEQFF	TGTGCCAGTAGTATGGCAGGGGGGAATGAGCAGTTCTTC
TRBD1	TRBJ2-7	-	TRBV29-1	CSATGGLTYEQYF	TGCAGCGCAACAGGGGGGTTGACCTACGAGCAGTACTTC
TRBD1	TRBJ1-5	-	TRBV2	CASSRTGGYQPQHF	TGTGCCAGCAGTCGGACAGGGGGCTACCAGCCCCAGCATTTT